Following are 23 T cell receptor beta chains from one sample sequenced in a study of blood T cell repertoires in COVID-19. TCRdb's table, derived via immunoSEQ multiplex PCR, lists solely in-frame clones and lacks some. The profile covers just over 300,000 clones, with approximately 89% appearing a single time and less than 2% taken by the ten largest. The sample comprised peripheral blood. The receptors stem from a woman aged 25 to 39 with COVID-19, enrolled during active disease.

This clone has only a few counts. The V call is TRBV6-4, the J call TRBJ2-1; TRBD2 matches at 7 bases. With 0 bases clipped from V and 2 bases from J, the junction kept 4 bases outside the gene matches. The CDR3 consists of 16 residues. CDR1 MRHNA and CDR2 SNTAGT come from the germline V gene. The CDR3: CASSDSPGGAYNEQFF. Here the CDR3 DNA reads TGTGCCAGCAGTGACTCTCCGGGGGGTGCCTACAATGAGCAGTTCTTC.

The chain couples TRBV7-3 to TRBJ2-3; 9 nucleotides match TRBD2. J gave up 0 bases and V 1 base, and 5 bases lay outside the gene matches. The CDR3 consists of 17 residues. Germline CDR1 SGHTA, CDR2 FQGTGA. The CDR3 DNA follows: TGTGCCAGCAGCTTAAAAGCGGGGGGCCTTAGCACAGATACGCAGTATTTT. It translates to CASSLKAGGLSTDTQYF.

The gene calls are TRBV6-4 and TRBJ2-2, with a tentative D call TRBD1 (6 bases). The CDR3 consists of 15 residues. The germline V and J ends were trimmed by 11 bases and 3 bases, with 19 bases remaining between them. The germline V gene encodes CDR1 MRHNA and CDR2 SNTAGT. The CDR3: CASVGQGPDTGELFF. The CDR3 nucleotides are TGTGCCTCAGTAGGTCAGGGGCCGGACACCGGGGAGCTGTTTTTT.

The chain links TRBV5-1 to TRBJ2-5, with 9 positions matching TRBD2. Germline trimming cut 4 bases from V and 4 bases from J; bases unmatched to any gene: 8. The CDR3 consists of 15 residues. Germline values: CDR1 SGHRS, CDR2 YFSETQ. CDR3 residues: CASSRLAGSSETQYF. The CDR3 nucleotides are TGCGCCAGCAGCAGGCTAGCGGGGTCATCAGAGACCCAGTACTTC.

CDR3 coding DNA: TGTGCCAGTAGTATATCTATGGGGGGACATCAGCCCCAGCATTTT. Translated, it gives CASSISMGGHQPQHF. This rearrangement joins TRBV19 to TRBJ1-5; TRBD1 might be the D (5 bases). From germline, CDR1 is LNHDA and CDR2 SQIVND (reference sequence). V gave up 2 bases and J gave up 5 bases, with 13 bases separating them. The CDR3 consists of 15 residues.

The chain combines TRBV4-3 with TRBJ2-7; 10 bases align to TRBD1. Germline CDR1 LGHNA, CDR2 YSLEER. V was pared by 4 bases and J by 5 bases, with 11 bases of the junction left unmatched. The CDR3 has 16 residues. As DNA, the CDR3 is TGCGCCAGCAGCCCACAACCGGGACAGGGGATGAACGAGCAGTACTTC. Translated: CASSPQPGQGMNEQYF.

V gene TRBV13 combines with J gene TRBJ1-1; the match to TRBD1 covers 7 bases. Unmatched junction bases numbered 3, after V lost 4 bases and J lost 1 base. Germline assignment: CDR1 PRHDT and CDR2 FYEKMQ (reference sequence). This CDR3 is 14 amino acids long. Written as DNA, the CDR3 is TGTGCCAGCAGCTCCGGGACAGCGAACACTGAAGCTTTCTTT. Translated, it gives CASSSGTANTEAFF.

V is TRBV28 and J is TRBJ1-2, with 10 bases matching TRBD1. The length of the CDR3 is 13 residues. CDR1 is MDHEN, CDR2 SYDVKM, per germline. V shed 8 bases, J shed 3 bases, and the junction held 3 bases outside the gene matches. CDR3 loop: CASQTGGHYGYTF. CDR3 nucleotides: TGTGCCAGCCAGACAGGGGGCCACTATGGCTACACCTTC.

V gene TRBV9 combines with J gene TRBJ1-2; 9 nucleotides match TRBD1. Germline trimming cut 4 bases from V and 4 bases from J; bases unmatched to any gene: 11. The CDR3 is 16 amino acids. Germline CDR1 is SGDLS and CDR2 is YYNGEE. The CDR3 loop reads CASSPRGQGTFYGYTF. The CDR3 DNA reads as TGTGCCAGCAGCCCCCGGGGACAGGGTACCTTCTATGGCTACACCTTC.

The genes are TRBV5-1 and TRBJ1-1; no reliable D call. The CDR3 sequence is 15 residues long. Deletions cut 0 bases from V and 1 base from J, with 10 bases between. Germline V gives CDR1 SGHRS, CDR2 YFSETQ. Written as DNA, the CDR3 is TGCGCCAGCAGCTTGGATTGGGGAGCGAACACTGAAGCTTTCTTT. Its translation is CASSLDWGANTEAFF. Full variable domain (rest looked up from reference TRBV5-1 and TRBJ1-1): KAGVTQTPRYLIKTRGQQVTLSCSPISGHRSVSWYQQTPGQGLQFLFEYFSETQRNKGNFPGRFSGRQFSNSRSEMNVSTLELGDSALYLCASSLDWGANTEAFFGQGTRLTVV.

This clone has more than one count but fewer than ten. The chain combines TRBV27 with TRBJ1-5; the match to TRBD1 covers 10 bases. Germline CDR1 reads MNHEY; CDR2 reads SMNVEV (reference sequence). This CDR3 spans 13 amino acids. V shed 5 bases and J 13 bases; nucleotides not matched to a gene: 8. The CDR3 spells CASSPNRDRGQHF. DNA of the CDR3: TGTGCCAGCAGTCCAAACCGGGACAGGGGACAGCATTTT.

The CDR3 region is CASRRGNTEAFF. As DNA, the CDR3 is TGTGCCAGCAGAAGGGGGAACACTGAAGCTTTCTTT. The genes are TRBV2 and TRBJ1-1; TRBD1 might be the D (5 bases). V lost 6 bases and J lost 1, with 6 bases in between. CDR3 size: 12 residues. The germline V gene encodes CDR1 SNHLY and CDR2 FYNNEI.

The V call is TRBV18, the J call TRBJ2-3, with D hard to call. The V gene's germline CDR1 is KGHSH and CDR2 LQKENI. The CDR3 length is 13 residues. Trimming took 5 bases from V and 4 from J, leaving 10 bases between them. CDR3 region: CASSYLVADTQYF. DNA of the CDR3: TGTGCCAGCTCATATCTAGTCGCAGATACGCAGTATTTT.

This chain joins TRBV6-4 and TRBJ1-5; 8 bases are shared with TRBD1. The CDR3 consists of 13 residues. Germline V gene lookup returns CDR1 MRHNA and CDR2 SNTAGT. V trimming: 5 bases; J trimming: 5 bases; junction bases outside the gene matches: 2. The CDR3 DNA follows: TGTGCCAGCAGTCTGACAGGGGATCAGCCCCAGCATTTT. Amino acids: CASSLTGDQPQHF.

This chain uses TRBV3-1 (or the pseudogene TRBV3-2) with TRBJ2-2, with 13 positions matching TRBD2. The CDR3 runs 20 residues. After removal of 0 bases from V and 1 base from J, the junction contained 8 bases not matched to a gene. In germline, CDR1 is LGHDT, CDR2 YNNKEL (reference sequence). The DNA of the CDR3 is TGTGCCAGCAGCCAAGACCTGGAGGGACTAGCGGGGAAGAACACCGGGGAGCTGTTTTTT. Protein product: CASSQDLEGLAGKNTGELFF.

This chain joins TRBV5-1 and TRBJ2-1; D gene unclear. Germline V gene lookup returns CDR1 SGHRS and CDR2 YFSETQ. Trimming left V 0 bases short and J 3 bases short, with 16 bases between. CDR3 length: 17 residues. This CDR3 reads CASSLALLRNDYNEQFF. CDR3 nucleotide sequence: TGCGCCAGCAGCTTGGCCCTATTGAGAAACGACTACAATGAGCAGTTCTTC.

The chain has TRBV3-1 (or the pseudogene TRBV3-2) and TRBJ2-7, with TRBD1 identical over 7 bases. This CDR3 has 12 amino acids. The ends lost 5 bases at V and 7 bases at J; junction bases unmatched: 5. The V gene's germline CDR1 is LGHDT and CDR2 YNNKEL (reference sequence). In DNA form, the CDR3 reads TGTGCCAGCAGCTCCGACAGGGTTGAGCAGTACTTC. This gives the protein CASSSDRVEQYF.

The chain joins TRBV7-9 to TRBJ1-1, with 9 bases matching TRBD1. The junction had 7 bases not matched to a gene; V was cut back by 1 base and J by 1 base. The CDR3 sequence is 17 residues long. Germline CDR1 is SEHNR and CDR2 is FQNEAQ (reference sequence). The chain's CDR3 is CASSLGPGTGTNTEAFF. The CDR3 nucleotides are TGTGCCAGCAGCTTAGGACCCGGGACAGGGACGAACACTGAAGCTTTCTTT.

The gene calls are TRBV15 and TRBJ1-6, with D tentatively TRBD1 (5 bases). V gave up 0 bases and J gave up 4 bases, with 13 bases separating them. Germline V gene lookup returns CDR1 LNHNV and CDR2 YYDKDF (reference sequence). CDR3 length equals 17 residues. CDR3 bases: TGTGCCACCAGCAGAGATAAAGGGGCACGATATAATTCACCCCTCCACTTT. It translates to CATSRDKGARYNSPLHF.

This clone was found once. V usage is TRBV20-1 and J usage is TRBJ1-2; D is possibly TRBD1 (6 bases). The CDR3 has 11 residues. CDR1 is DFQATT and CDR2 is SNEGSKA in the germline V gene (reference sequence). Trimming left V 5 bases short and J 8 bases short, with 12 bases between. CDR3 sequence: CSAGGGLGYTF. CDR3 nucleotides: TGCAGTGCTGGGGGGGGCCTCGGCTACACCTTC.

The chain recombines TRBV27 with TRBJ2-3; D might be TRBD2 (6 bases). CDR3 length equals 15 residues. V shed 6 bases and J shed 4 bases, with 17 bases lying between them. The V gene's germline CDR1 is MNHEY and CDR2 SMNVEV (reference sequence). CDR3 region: CASRDHSTGADTQYF. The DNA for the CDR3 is TGTGCCAGCAGGGACCACTCCACGGGAGCAGATACGCAGTATTTT.

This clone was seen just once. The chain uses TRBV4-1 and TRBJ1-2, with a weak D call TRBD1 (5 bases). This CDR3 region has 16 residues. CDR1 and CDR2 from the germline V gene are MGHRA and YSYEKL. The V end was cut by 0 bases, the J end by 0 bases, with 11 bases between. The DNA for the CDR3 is TGCGCCAGCAGCCAAGATTTTAACAGGCCTAACTATGGCTACACCTTC. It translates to CASSQDFNRPNYGYTF.

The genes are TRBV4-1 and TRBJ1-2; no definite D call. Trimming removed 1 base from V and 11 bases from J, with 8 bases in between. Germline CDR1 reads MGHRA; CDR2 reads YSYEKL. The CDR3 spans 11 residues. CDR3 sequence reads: CASSQGRLYTF. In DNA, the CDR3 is TGCGCCAGCAGCCAAGGTCGTCTATACACCTTC.